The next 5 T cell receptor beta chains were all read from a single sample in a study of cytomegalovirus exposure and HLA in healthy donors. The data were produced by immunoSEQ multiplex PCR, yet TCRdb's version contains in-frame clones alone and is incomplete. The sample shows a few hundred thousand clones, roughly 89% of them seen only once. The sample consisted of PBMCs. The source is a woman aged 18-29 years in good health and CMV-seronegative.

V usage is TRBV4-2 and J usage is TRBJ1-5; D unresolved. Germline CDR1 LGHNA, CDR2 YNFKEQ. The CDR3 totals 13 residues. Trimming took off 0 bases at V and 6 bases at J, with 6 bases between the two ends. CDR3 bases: TGTGCCAGCAGCCAAGATCATAGTCAGCCCCAGCATTTT. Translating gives CASSQDHSQPQHF.

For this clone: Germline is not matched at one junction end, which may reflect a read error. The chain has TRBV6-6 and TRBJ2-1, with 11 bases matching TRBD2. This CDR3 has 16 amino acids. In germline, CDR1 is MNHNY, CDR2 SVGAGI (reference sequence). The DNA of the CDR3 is TGTGCCAGCAGTTACACCCCTCGAGAGGGCCCGGGACTAGCGGTCTTC. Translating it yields CASSYTPREGPGLAVF.

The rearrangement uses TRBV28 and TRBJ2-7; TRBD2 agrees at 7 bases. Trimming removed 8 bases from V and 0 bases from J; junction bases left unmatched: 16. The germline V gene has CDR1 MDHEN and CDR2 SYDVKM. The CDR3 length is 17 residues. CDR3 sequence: CASGSEAGAGSSYEQYF. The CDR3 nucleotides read TGTGCCAGCGGGTCAGAGGCGGGAGCGGGAAGCTCCTACGAGCAGTACTTC. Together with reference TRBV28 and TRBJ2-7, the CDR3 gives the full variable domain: DVKVTQSSRYLVKRTGEKVFLECVQDMDHENMFWYRQDPGLGLRLIYFSYDVKMKEKGDIPEGYSVSREKKERFSLILESASTNQTSMYLCASGSEAGAGSSYEQYFGPGTRLTVT.

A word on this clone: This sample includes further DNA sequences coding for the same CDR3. The CDR3 DNA reads as TGTGCCAGCTCACCTCCTGGGGGGGGCAATCAGCCCCAGCATTTT. Its protein is CASSPPGGGNQPQHF. The chain combines TRBV18 with TRBJ1-5; possible D gene TRBD1, 5 bases. This CDR3 contains 15 residues. Deletions cut 3 bases from V and 2 bases from J, with 11 bases between. The V gene's germline CDR1 is KGHSH and CDR2 LQKENI.

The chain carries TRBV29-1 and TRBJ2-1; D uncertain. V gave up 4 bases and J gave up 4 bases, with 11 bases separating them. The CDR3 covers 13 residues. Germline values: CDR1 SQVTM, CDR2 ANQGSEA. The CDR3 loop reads CSVGPLVYNEQFF. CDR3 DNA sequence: TGCAGCGTTGGCCCCCTAGTTTACAATGAGCAGTTCTTC.